This TCR beta chain is drawn from a study of control samples from healthy donors and cancer patients (dated by TCRdb to the early 2020s). As for this clone: Its binding antigen is unknown. Per-base qualities were not stored, and no clone one base away is much larger.

Per the germline V gene, MGHRA is the CDR1 and YSYEKL is the CDR2. The CDR3 starts with the cysteine, ends with the phenylalanine, and has 17 residues. Just the 51-base CDR3 DNA is kept, in frame starting at base 1. V and J are trimmed by 1 base and 0 bases, and the gene matches miss 8 bases of the junction. Libraries came from the immunoSEQ multiplex PCR assay. The table comes from immuneACCESS by way of TCRdb, which keeps in-frame sequences with V and J called. Part of the clones is missing from these tables; in studies checked, under half for an unresolved V gene and the rest for unknown reasons. In this sample the table shows approximately 170,000 clones, over 85% of which occur a single time. About 1.4% of the sample comes from the top ten.

This chain joins TRBV4-1 to TRBJ1-1; TRBD1 lines up with 7 middle nucleotides. Sequencing used blood. This clonotype was sampled from a man younger than 45 in good health. The DNA is as follows: TGCGCCAGCAGCCAAGTACAGGGGCGCTTTATGAACACTGAAGCTTTCTTT. The encoded protein is CASSQVQGRFMNTEAFF.